This TCR beta chain is from a study of T-cell memory formation after mild COVID-19. As for the study in general: The study found TCR clusters largely donor specific.

CDR1 is MGHRA, CDR2 YSYEKL, per germline. Losses at the gene ends were 1 base for V and 8 bases for J; bases not matched to a gene: 7. This CDR3 comprises 16 residues. Barcoded TCR alpha and TCR beta cDNA libraries with UMIs came from 5'RACE using constant-segment primers. TCRdb used MiXCR to reprocess the 5' RACE reads, holding one entry per CDR3 protein. The table has 300,000 to 400,000 distinct CDR3 sequences, under 15% seen once. The receptor's source is a young man who had mild COVID-19 (a few samples of this study predate the infection). Cell type and time point are not known. The rearrangement joins TRBV4-1 to TRBJ1-6; 8 bases are a match to TRBD1. The sequencing sample was made of PBMCs or a T cell subset sorted from them (not recorded which). The CDR3, as DNA: TGCGCCAGCAGCCAAGCGGGGGCAGGGGGCTATTCACCCCTCCACTTT. This sequence encodes CASSQAGAGGYSPLHF.